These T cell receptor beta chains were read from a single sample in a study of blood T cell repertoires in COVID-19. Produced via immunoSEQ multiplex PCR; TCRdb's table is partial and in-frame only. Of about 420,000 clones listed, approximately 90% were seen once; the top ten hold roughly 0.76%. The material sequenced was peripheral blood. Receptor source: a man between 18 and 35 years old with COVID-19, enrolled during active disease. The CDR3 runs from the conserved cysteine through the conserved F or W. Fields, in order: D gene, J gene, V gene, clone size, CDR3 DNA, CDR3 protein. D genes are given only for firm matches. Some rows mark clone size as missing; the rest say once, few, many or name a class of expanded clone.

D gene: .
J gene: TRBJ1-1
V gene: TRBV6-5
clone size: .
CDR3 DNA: TGTGCCAGCAGGGGGGCGGCAGTGAACACTGAAGCTTTCTTT
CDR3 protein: CASRGAAVNTEAFF

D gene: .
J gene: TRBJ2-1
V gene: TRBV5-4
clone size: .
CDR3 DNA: TGTGCCAGCAGCTTTAGCAATGAGCAGTTCTTC
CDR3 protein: CASSFSNEQFF

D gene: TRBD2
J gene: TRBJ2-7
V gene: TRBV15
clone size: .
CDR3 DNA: TGTGCCACCAGCCCTCTGGGGACTAGCGGGACCGCTAGCGGGGTCTACGAGCAGTACTTC
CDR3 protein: CATSPLGTSGTASGVYEQYF

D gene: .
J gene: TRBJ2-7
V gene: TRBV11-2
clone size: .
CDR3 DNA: TGTGCCAGCAGCTCAGGGGAGGGCTACGAGCAGTACTTC
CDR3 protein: CASSSGEGYEQYF

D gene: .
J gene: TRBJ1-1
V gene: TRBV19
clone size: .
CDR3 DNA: TGTGCCAGTAGGATGGGGGCTTTGAACACTGAAGCTTTCTTT
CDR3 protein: CASRMGALNTEAFF

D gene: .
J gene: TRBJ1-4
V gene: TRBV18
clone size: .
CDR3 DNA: TGTGCCAGCTCCAGGTCAACTAATGAAAAACTGTTTTTT
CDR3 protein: CASSRSTNEKLFF

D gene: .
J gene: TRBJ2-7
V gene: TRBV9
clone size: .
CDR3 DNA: TGTGCCAGCAGCGACGACATAAACGAGCAGTACTTC
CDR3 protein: CASSDDINEQYF

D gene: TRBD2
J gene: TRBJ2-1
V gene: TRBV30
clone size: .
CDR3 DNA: TGTGCCTGCGGGACTAGCTCCTACAATGAGCAGTTCTTC
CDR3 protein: CACGTSSYNEQFF

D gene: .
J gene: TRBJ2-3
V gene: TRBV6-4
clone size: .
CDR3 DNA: TGTGCCAGCAGTGAGTCGGGAGCAGATACGCAGTATTTT
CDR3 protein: CASSESGADTQYF

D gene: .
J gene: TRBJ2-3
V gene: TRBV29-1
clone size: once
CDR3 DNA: TGCAGCGTTGGGAGGGTTTTAACAGATACGCAGTATTTT
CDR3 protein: CSVGRVLTDTQYF

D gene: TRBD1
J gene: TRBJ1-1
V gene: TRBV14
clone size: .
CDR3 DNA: TGTGCCAGCAGCCAAGGGAGGGGGCGCGGGGCTTTCTTT
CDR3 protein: CASSQGRGRGAFF

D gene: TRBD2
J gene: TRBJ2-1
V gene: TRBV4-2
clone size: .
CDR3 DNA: TGTGCCAGCAGCCGGATTGGGGGGGTCGAAAATGAGCAGTTCTTC
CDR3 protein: CASSRIGGVENEQFF

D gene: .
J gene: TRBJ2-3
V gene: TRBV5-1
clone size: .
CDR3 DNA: TGCGCCAGCAGCTTTGGCTCTCCTTCCACAGATACGCAGTATTTT
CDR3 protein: CASSFGSPSTDTQYF

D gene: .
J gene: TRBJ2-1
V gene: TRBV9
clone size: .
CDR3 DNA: TGTGCCAGCAGCGGACAGTCCAATGAGCAGTTCTTC
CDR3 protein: CASSGQSNEQFF

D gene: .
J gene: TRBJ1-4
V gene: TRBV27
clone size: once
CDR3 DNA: TGTGCCAGCAGTTCTCTCGCGTCAGGGTGGTTTTGGAAACTGTTTTTT
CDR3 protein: CASSSLASGWFWKLFF

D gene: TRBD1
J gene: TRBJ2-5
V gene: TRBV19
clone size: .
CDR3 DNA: TGTGCCAGTAGTATAGGACAGGGGAGGAGAGAAGAGACCCAGTACTTC
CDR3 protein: CASSIGQGRREETQYF

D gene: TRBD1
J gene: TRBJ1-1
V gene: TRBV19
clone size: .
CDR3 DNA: TGTGCCAGTAGTATTTATGGGACAGGCGCGAACACTGAAGCTTTCTTT
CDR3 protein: CASSIYGTGANTEAFF

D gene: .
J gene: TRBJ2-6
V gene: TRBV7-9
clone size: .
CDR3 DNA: TGTGCCAGCAGCAGCAGGGTTGGGGTCCCCGGGGCCAACGTCCTGACTTTC
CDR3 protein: CASSSRVGVPGANVLTF

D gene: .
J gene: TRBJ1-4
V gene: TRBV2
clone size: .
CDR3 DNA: TGTGCCAGCTGGGGCGGCTTTGCAACTAATGAAAAACTGTTTTTT
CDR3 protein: CASWGGFATNEKLFF

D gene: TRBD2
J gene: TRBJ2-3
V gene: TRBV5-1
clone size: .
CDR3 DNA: TGCGCCAGCAGCCCAGGGACTAGCGGGGGACTAGATACGCAGTATTTT
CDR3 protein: CASSPGTSGGLDTQYF

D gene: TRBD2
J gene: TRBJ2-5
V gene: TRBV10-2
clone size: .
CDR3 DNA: TGCGCCAGCAGTCCCGGGACTAGCCTGGAGACCCAGTACTTC
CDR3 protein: CASSPGTSLETQYF

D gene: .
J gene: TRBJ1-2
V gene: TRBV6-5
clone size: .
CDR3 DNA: TGTGCCAGCAGTTACAGCGCAGGAGGCCTTAACTATGGCTACACCTTC
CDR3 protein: CASSYSAGGLNYGYTF

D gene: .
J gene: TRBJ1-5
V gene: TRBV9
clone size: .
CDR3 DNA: TGTGCCAGCAGCGCCACAGGGACCGATCAGCCCCAGCATTTT
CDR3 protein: CASSATGTDQPQHF

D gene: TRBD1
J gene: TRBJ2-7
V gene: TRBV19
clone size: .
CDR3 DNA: TGTGCCAGTGGTCCGGGACAGGGGATCCACGAGCAGTACTTC
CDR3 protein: CASGPGQGIHEQYF

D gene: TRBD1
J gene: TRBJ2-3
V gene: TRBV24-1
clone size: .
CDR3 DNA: TGTGCCACCAAGGGGGCCACAGATACGCAGTATTTT
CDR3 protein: CATKGATDTQYF

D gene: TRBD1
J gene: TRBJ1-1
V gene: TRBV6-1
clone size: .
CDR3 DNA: TGTGCCAGCAGTGAAAGACAGGGGGGAACTGAAGCTTTCTTT
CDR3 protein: CASSERQGGTEAFF

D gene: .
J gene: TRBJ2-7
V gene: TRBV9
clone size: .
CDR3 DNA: TGTGCCAGCAGCTTTAGCTCCTACGAGCAGTACTTC
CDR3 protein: CASSFSSYEQYF

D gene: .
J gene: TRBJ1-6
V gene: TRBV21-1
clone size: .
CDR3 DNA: TGTGCCAGCAGCAAGGGGCAGAGCTCCTATAATTCACCCCTCCACTTT
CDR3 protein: CASSKGQSSYNSPLHF

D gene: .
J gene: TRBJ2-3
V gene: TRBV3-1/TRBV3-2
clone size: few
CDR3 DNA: TGTGCCAGCATCAGAGGGGATACGCAGTATTTT
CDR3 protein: CASIRGDTQYF

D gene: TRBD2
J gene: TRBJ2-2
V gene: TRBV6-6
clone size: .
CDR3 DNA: TGTGCCAGCAACGGACTAGCGGGGCCAGAAGGGGGGGAGCTGTTTTTT
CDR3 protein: CASNGLAGPEGGELFF

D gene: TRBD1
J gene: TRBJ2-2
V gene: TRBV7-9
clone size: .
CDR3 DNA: TGTGCCAGCAGCTTAGAGACAGGGGCCCCCGGGGAGCTGTTTTTT
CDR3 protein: CASSLETGAPGELFF

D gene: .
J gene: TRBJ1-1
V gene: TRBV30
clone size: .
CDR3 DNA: TGTGCCTGGAGTGTTAACAGCTTGAACACTGAAGCTTTCTTT
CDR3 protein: CAWSVNSLNTEAFF

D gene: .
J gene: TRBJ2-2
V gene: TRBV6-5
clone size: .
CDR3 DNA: TGTGCCAGCAGTTACGACCCCCTAGGGAACACCGGGGAGCTGTTTTTT
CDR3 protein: CASSYDPLGNTGELFF

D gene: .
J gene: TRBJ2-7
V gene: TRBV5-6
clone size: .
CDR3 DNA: TGTGCCAGCAGCTTGGCAGGGAACTACGAGCAGTACTTC
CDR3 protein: CASSLAGNYEQYF

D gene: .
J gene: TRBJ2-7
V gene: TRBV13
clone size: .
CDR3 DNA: TGTGCCAGCAGCTTAGGGGCGGGGGCAGGCCTGACCTACGAGCAGTACTTC
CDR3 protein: CASSLGAGAGLTYEQYF

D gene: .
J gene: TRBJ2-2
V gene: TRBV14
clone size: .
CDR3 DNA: TGTGCCAGCAGCCAAGCTGGGCAGTACGGGGAGCTGTTTTTT
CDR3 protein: CASSQAGQYGELFF

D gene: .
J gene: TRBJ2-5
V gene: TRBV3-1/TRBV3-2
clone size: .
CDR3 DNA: TGTGCCAGCAGCCAAAGGGGGGGGCCTGAGACCCAGTACTTC
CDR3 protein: CASSQRGGPETQYF

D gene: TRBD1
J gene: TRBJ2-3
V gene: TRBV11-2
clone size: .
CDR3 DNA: TGTGCCAGCAGCTTAACCCTACAGGGGACAGATACGCAGTATTTT
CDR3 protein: CASSLTLQGTDTQYF

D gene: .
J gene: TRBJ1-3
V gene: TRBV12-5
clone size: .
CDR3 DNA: TGTGCTAGTGGTTTGGTGCCTCTCTACGGAAACACCATATATTTT
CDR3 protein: CASGLVPLYGNTIYF

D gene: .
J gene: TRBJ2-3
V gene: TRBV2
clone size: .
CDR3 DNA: TGTGCCAGCAGTGGACAAGCGGGCCCCTCCACAGATACGCAGTATTTT
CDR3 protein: CASSGQAGPSTDTQYF

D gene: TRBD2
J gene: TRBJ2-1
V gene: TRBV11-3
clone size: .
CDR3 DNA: TGTGCCAGCAGCACCCCTGGGCGGGGGAATGAGCAGTTCTTC
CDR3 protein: CASSTPGRGNEQFF

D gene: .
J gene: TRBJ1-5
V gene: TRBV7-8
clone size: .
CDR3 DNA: TGTGCCAGCAGCCGAGACAGCCTCAATCAGCCCCAGCATTTT
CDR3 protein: CASSRDSLNQPQHF

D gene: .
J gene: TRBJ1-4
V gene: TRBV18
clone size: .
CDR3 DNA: TGTGCCAGCTCACCGGACTCGGAAAAACTGTTTTTT
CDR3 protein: CASSPDSEKLFF

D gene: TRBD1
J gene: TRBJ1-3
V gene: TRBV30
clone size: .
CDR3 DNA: TGTGCCTGGAGTGCCCCCGACAGGGTAACTGGAAACACCATATATTTT
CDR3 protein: CAWSAPDRVTGNTIYF

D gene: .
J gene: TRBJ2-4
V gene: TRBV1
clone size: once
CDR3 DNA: TGCACCAGCGCCACTAGGAACATTCAGTACTTC
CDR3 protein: CTSATRNIQYF

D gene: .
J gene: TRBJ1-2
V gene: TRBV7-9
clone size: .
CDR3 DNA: TGTGCCAGCAGTACTACCGACGGATCGAACCCCTCAAACTATGGCTACACCTTC
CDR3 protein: CASSTTDGSNPSNYGYTF

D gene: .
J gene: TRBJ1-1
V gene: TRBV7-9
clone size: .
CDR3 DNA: TGTGCCAGTTCAGGGGAGGGAGGGACTGAAGCTTTCTTT
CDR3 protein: CASSGEGGTEAFF

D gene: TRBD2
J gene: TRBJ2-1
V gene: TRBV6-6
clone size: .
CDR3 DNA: TGTGCCAGCAGTTACCATGCGGGAGTCTCCTACAATGAGCAGTTCTTC
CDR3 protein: CASSYHAGVSYNEQFF

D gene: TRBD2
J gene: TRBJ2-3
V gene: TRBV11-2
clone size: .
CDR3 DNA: TGTGCCAGCAGCTTACGCGGGGGGGGCACAGATACGCAGTATTTT
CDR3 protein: CASSLRGGGTDTQYF

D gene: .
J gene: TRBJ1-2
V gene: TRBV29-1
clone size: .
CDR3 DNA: TGCAGCGTTGAAGAAGGAGAGTATGGCTACACCTTC
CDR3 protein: CSVEEGEYGYTF

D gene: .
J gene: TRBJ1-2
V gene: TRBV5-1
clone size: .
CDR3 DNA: TGCGCCAGCAGCTCGGGCCCAGGGGTGGCGGATGGCTACACCTTC
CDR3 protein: CASSSGPGVADGYTF

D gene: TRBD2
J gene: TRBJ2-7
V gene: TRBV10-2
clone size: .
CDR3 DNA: TGCGCCAGCCGTTCCGGGACTAGCTACGAGCAGTACTTC
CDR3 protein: CASRSGTSYEQYF